This TCR beta chain comes out of a study of cytomegalovirus exposure and HLA in healthy donors. Broader study findings: Several top significant clusters appeared, in a later analysis, to be linked to common viral pathogens.

Researchers ran the PCR with 60 Vbeta and 13 Jbeta primers. Only in-frame clones appear in the TCRdb table, and some are missing; sequencing was by immunoSEQ multiplex PCR. The sample holds about 160,000 clones, around 84% seen once. Despite likely unrecorded immune exposures, the donors were nominally healthy at the time of sampling. In germline, CDR1 is KGHSH, CDR2 LQKENI. The CDR3 spans 15 residues. V was cut by 3 bases and J by 0 bases, with 10 bases left in between. For this clone: Its cognate antigen is unknown.

The sequence was collected from a woman aged 40-49 years in good health and CMV-seronegative. The chain combines TRBV18 with TRBJ2-3; D is unresolved. Sequenced material: PBMCs. The CDR3 sequence: CASSPQATSTDTQYF. DNA for the CDR3: TGTGCCAGCTCACCCCAAGCGACGAGCACAGATACGCAGTATTTT. The complete variable domain, with remaining parts taken from reference TRBV18 and TRBJ2-3, reads NAGVMQNPRHLVRRRGQEARLRCSPMKGHSHVYWYRQLPEEGLKFMVYLQKENIIDESGMPKERFSAEFPKEGPSILRIQQVVRGDSAAYFCASSPQATSTDTQYFGPGTRLTVL.